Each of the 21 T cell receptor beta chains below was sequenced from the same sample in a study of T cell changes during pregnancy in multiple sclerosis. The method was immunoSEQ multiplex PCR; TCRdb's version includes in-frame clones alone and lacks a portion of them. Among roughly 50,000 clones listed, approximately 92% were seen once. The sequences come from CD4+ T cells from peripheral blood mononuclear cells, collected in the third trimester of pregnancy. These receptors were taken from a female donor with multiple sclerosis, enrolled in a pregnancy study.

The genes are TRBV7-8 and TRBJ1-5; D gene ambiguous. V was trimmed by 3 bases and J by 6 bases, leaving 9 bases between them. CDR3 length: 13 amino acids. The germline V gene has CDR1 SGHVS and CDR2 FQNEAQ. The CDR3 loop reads CASSLVARQPQHF. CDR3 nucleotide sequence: TGTGCCAGCAGCTTGGTGGCTCGTCAGCCCCAGCATTTT.

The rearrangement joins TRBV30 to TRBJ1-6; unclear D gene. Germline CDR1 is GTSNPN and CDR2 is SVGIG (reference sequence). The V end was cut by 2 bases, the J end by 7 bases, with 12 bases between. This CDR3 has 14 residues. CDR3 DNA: TGTGCCTGGAGTTGGAACAGCATGAATTCACCCCTCCACTTT. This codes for CAWSWNSMNSPLHF.

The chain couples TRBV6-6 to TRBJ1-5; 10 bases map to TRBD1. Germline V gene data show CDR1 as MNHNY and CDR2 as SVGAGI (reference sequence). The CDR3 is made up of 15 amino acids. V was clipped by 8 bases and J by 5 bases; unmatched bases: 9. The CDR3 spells CASCRQGAGDQPQHF. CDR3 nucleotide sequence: TGTGCCAGCTGTCGACAGGGGGCTGGAGATCAGCCCCAGCATTTT.

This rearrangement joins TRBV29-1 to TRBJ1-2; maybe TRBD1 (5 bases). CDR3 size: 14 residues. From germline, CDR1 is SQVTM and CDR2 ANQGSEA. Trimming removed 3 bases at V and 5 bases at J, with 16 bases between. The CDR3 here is CSVDLSGTGYGYTF. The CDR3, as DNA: TGCAGCGTTGATCTTAGCGGGACGGGATATGGCTACACCTTC.

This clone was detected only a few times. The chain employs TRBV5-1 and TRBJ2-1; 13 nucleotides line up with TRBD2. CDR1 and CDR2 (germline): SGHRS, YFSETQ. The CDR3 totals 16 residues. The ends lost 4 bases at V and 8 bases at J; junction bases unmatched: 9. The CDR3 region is CASSQPGLAGHHEQFF. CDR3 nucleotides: TGCGCCAGCAGCCAGCCGGGACTAGCGGGGCACCATGAGCAGTTCTTC.

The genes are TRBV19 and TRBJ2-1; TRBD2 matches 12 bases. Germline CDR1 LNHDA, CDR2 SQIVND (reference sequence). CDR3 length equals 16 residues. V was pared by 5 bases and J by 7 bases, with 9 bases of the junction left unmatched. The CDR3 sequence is CASSVLTSGSVNEQFF. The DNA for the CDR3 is TGTGCCAGTAGTGTCCTGACTAGCGGGAGTGTTAATGAGCAGTTCTTC.

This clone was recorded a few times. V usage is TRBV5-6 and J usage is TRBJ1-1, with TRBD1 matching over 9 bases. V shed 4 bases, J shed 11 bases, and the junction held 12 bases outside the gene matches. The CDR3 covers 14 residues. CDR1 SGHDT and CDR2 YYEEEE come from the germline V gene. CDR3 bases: TGTGCCAGCAGCATGGAACCCGGGACAGGGTTTGCTTTCTTT. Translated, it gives CASSMEPGTGFAFF.

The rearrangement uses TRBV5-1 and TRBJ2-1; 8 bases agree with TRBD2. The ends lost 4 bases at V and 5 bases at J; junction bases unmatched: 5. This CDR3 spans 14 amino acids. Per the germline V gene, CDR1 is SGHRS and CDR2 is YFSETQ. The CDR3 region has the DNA TGCGCCAGCAGCGGGAGCGGGGGAAACAATGAGCAGTTCTTC. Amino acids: CASSGSGGNNEQFF.

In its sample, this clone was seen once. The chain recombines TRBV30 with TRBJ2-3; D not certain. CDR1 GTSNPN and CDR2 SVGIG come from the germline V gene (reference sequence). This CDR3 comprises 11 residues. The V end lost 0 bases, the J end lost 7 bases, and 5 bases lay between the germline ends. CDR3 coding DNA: TGTGCCTGGAGTGTACTCCATACGCAGTATTTT. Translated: CAWSVLHTQYF.

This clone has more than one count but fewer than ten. Written as DNA, the CDR3 is TGTGCCAGCAGCGTCCGGGAAACCGGGGAGCTGTTTTTT. Translated, it gives CASSVRETGELFF. The J gene is TRBJ2-2, the V gene TRBV7-3; the D gene is possibly TRBD2 (5 bases). V dropped 5 bases and J dropped 5 bases, with 9 bases sitting between them. The V gene's germline CDR1 is SGHTA and CDR2 FQGTGA. This CDR3 is built from 13 residues. The whole variable domain, filled in from reference TRBV7-3 and TRBJ2-2, reads GAGVSQTPSNKVTEKGKYVELRCDPISGHTALYWYRQSLGQGPEFLIYFQGTGAADDSGLPNDRFFAVRPEGSVSTLKIQRTERGDSAVYLCASSVRETGELFFGEGSRLTVL.

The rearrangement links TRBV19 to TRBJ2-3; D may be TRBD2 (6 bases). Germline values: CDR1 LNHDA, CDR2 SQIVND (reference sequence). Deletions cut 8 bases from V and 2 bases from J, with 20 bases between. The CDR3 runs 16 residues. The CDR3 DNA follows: TGTGCCAGTGATCCGGTCGGCGGGACGCCCACAGATACGCAGTATTTT. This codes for CASDPVGGTPTDTQYF.

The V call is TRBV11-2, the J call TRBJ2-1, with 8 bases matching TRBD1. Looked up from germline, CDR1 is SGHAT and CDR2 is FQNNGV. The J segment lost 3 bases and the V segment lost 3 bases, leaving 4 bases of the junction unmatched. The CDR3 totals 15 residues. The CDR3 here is CASSFTGGRYNEQFF. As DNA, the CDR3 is TGTGCCAGCAGCTTTACAGGGGGACGCTACAATGAGCAGTTCTTC.

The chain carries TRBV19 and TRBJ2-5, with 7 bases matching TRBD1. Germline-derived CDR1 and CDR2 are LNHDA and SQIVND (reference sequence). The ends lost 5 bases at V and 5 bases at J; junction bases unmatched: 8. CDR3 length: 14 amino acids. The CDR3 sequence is CASSPTGPRETQYF. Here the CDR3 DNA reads TGTGCCAGTAGTCCGACAGGGCCCAGGGAGACCCAGTACTTC.

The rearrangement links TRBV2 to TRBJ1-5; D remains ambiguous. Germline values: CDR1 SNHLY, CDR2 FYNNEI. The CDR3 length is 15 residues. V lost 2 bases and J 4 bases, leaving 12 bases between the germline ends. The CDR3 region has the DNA TGTGCCAGCAGTGAAATCCGTGCGGGGAATCAGCCCCAGCATTTT. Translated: CASSEIRAGNQPQHF.

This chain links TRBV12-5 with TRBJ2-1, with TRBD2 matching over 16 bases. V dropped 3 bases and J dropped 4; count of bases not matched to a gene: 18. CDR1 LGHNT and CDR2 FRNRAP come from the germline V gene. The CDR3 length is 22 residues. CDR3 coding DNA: TGTGCTAGTGGTTTCACCCTCGGGACTAGCGGGAGGGATGAGATCGGGTACAATGAGCAGTTCTTC. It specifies CASGFTLGTSGRDEIGYNEQFF.

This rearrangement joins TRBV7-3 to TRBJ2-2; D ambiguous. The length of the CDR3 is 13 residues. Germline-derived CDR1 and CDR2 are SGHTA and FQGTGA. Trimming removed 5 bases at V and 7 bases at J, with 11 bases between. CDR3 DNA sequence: TGTGCCAGCAGCCCTAGACTGCTCGGGGAGCTGTTTTTT. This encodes CASSPRLLGELFF.

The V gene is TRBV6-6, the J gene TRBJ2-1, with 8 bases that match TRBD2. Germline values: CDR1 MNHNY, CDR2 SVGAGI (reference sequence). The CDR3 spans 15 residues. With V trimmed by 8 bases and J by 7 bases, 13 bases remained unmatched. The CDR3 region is CASWSKGSGRNEQFF. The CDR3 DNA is TGTGCCAGCTGGTCAAAGGGGAGCGGGAGAAATGAGCAGTTCTTC.

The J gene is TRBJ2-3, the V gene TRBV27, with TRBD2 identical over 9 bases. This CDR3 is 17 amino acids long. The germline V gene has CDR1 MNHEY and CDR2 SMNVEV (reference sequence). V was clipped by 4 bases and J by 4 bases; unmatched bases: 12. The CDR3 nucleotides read TGTGCCAGCAGTTCACCCAGGGGTAGCGGGAGACCAGATACGCAGTATTTT. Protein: CASSSPRGSGRPDTQYF.

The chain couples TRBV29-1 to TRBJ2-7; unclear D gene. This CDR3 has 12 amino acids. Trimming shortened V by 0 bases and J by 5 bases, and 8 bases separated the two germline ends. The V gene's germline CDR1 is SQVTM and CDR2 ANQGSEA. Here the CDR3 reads CSVEDLADEQYF. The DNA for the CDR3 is TGCAGCGTTGAAGATCTGGCGGACGAGCAGTACTTC.

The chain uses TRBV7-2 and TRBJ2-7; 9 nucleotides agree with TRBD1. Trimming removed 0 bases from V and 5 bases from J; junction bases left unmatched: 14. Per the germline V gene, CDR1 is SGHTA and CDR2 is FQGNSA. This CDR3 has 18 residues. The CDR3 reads CASSLAVLAGQGKHEQYF. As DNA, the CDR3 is TGTGCCAGCAGCTTAGCGGTTTTGGCGGGACAGGGTAAACACGAGCAGTACTTC.

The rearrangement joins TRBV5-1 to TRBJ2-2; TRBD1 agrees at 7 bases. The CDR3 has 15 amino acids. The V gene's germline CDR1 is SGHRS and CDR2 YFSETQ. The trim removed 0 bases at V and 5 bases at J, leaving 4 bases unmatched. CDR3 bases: TGCGCCAGCAGCTTGGGGGGACAGTTTACCGGGGAGCTGTTTTTT. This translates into CASSLGGQFTGELFF.